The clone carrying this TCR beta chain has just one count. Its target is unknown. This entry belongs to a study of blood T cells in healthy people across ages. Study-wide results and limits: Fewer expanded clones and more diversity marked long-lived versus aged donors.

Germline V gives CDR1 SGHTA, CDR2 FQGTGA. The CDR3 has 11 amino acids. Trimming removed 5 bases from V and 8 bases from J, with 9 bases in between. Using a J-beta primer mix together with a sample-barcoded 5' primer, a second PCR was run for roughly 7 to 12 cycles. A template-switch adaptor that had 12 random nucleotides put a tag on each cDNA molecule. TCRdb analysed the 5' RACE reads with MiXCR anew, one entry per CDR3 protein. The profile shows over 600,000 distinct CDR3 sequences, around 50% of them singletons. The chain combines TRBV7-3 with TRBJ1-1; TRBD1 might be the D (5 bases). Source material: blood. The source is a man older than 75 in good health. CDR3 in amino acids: CASSPRTEAFF. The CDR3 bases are TGTGCCAGCAGCCCCCGGACAGAAGCTTTCTTT.